The 4 T cell receptor beta chains presented below share a single source sample, sequenced in a study of T cells in Graves' hyperthyroidism and ophthalmopathy. Amplification of TCR beta CDR3 regions used RNA as the template. With the HTBI primer set, the TCR CDR3 went through a first round of RT-PCR. TCRdb ran MiXCR on the multiplex PCR reads and lists one entry per CDR3 protein. The sample carries about 380,000 distinct CDR3 sequences, 15% to 20% recorded once. The source material was blood. The receptors here all came from a man between 18 and 35 years old with Graves' ophthalmopathy.

This CDR3 is CASSAGGGTNEKLFF. CDR3 coding DNA: TGCGCCAGCAGCGCAGGGGGGGGAACTAATGAAAAACTGTTTTTT. This chain connects TRBV4-1 to TRBJ1-4; TRBD1 agrees at 7 bases. This CDR3 has 15 amino acids. Per germline, CDR1 MGHRA and CDR2 YSYEKL. Trimming cost V 5 bases and J 1 base; bases outside gene matches: 4.

This clonotype was counted at least ten times. This chain links TRBV2 with TRBJ1-4; weak D call: TRBD1 (6 bases). The germline V gene encodes CDR1 SNHLY and CDR2 FYNNEI. V lost 7 bases, J lost 7 bases, and 16 bases lay in between. This CDR3 region has 14 residues. CDR3 bases: TGTGCCAGCAATAAGGACAGTAACCTTGAAAAACTGTTTTTT. Translating it yields CASNKDSNLEKLFF.

This clonotype was found many times. The chain joins TRBV7-3 to TRBJ2-3; TRBD2 matches 8 bases. The CDR3 is made up of 17 amino acids. CDR1 SGHTA and CDR2 FQGTGA come from the germline V gene. Germline trimming cut 2 bases from V and 0 bases from J; bases unmatched to any gene: 7. CDR3: CASSLLPAGASTDTQYF. CDR3 sequence (DNA): TGTGCCAGCAGCTTACTCCCAGCGGGGGCTAGCACAGATACGCAGTATTTT.

Worth noting for this clonotype: A much larger clone differs by one base, so this may be a read error. The chain is built from TRBV28 and TRBJ2-7; D may correspond to TRBD1 or TRBD2 (5 bases each). V was pared by 2 bases and J by 6 bases, with 11 bases between. The CDR3 consists of 13 residues. Looked up from germline, CDR1 is MDHEN and CDR2 is SYDVKM. CDR3 region: CASSLIGASEQYF. The CDR3 region has the DNA TGTGCCAGCAGTTTAATCGGGGCTTCCGAGCAGTACTTC.